Listed below are T cell receptor beta chains from one sample, sequenced in a study of T cell responses to AZD1222 COVID-19 vaccine. Method: immunoSEQ multiplex PCR; TCRdb's copy keeps in-frame clones and lacks some. Of tens of thousands of clones in the sample, 70% to 90% were seen once. Sequencing was performed on peripheral blood, taken 28 days after the second AZD1222 dose. All receptors derive from an adult who received the AZD1222 COVID-19 vaccine. Both conserved end residues are part of each CDR3. The D gene is left open where the match is weak. Clone size is given for some rows only: seen once, a few or many times, or a class if the clone is expanded.

J gene	clone size	V gene	D gene	CDR3 DNA	CDR3 protein
TRBJ1-2	-	TRBV6-6	TRBD1	TGTGCCAGCAGTCACGGACAGGGTTACGGCTACACCTTC	CASSHGQGYGYTF
TRBJ2-1	-	TRBV7-9	TRBD1	TGTGCCAGCAGCCCACAGGGGTACAATGAGCAGTTCTTC	CASSPQGYNEQFF
TRBJ2-5	-	TRBV19	-	TGTGCCAGTAGTACTGTGGGCGGTGGGGAGACCCAGTACTTC	CASSTVGGGETQYF
TRBJ1-4	-	TRBV7-9	TRBD1	TGTGCCATCGGGACAGGAAGGCTGTTTTTT	CAIGTGRLFF
TRBJ2-7	-	TRBV13	-	TGTGCCAGCAGCTTATTATTCAGGTCCCCCTACGAGCAGTACTTC	CASSLLFRSPYEQYF
TRBJ2-7	once	TRBV19	-	TGTGCCAGTAGCGTTGGACTCCCGGAAGCCGAGCAGTACTTC	CASSVGLPEAEQYF
TRBJ1-3	-	TRBV15	-	TGTGCCACCAGCAGAGCCCTCCCCGGAAACACCATATATTTT	CATSRALPGNTIYF
TRBJ2-7	-	TRBV6-5	-	TGTGCCAGCAGTTGGGACACCACCATTGGAGAGCAGTACTTC	CASSWDTTIGEQYF
TRBJ1-1	-	TRBV7-3	-	TGTGCCAGCAGCTTAAGAGACGGTTACACTGAAGCTTTCTTT	CASSLRDGYTEAFF
TRBJ2-5	few	TRBV5-4	TRBD2	TGTGCCAGCAGCTTGGAGGCACGGGGGGGCCGGGCGACCCAGTACTTC	CASSLEARGGRATQYF
TRBJ1-1	-	TRBV7-8	-	TGTGCCAGCAGCTTAACCGACAGGAGGGGGGAAGCTTTCTTT	CASSLTDRRGEAFF
TRBJ2-1	-	TRBV5-1	TRBD2	TGCGCCAGCAGCTCTCTTCTAGCGGGAGTCTACAATGAGCAGTTCTTC	CASSSLLAGVYNEQFF
TRBJ2-1	-	TRBV28	-	TGTGCCAGCAGGGGACCTGGAGGTTACAATGAGCAGTTCTTC	CASRGPGGYNEQFF
TRBJ2-3	-	TRBV5-4	TRBD1	TGTGCCAGCAGCAAGACAGGGGTTGGCACAGATACGCAGTATTTT	CASSKTGVGTDTQYF
TRBJ1-1	-	TRBV29-1	TRBD1	TGCAGCGTTGTGGCAGGGGGCCCCGCTTTCTTT	CSVVAGGPAFF
TRBJ2-3	-	TRBV5-1	-	TGCGCCAGCAGCTTGAGGTTGCAGTCCACAGATACGCAGTATTTT	CASSLRLQSTDTQYF
TRBJ1-6	-	TRBV3-1/TRBV3-2	TRBD1	TGTGCCAGCAGCCAAGGACAGGGGAGGGCGTCACCCCTCCACTTT	CASSQGQGRASPLHF
TRBJ2-5	-	TRBV28	-	TGTGCCAGCAGTTCCGGGACCCGGGGGACCCAGTACTTC	CASSSGTRGTQYF
TRBJ2-7	-	TRBV6-5	-	TGTGCCACCCACGGGGGCGTCGAGCAGTACTTC	CATHGGVEQYF
TRBJ1-2	-	TRBV7-2	-	TGTGCCAGCAGCTTAGGCCTAGGCTATGGCTACACCTTC	CASSLGLGYGYTF
TRBJ1-2	-	TRBV6-4	-	TGTGCCAGCAGTGACGGGAGCAGGAACTCCTATGGCTACACCTTC	CASSDGSRNSYGYTF
TRBJ2-5	-	TRBV5-4	-	TGTGCCAGCAGCTTGGACATGGGAGAGACCCAGTACTTC	CASSLDMGETQYF
TRBJ1-3	-	TRBV28	-	TGTGCCAGCGGACTCCCTGGAAACACCATATATTTT	CASGLPGNTIYF
TRBJ1-3	-	TRBV7-6	-	TGTGCCAGCAGCTTAGAGGTTTATGGGGCCAGCTCTGGAAACACCATATATTTT	CASSLEVYGASSGNTIYF
TRBJ1-6	-	TRBV5-1	TRBD1	TGCGCCAGCAGCCAGGGGGTTGGGAATTCACCCCTCCACTTT	CASSQGVGNSPLHF
TRBJ2-1	-	TRBV5-1	TRBD1	TGCGCCAGCAGCTTGGGGACAGGGTTATCCTACAATGAGCAGTTCTTC	CASSLGTGLSYNEQFF
TRBJ1-6	-	TRBV30	-	TGTGCCTGGGGCAGACCTTATAATTCACCCCTCCACTTT	CAWGRPYNSPLHF
TRBJ2-7	-	TRBV2	TRBD2	TGTGCCAGCAGTGAGGGACTAGCGGGAGGAACTAACGCCTACGAGCAGTACTTC	CASSEGLAGGTNAYEQYF
TRBJ2-6	-	TRBV5-4	-	TGTGCCAGCAGCAGAGCAGGAGAATCTGGGGCCAACGTCCTGACTTTC	CASSRAGESGANVLTF